The clone carrying this T cell receptor (beta chain) came up a few times. Its target is not known. Preparation of the TCRbeta library used unique molecular identifiers. MiXCR, run by TCRdb on the PCR reads, gives a single entry per CDR3 protein. This sample has 90,000 to 100,000 distinct CDR3 sequences; more than 20% occur once, and the top ten carry about a fifth. The data originate from a study of T-cell reconstitution after alpha-beta-depleted transplantation in children. Overall study results and limits: Hyperexpanded clones declined; after one year, newly produced T cells mostly supplied diversity.

Germline lookup yields CDR1 LNHDA and CDR2 SQIVND (reference sequence). The CDR3 extends over 15 amino acids. V was pared by 5 bases and J by 5 bases, with 18 bases between. This rearrangement joins TRBV19 to TRBJ2-5; weak D call: TRBD2 (6 bases). Source: PBMCs, taken before TCRalphabeta/CD19-depleted stem cell transplant. This receptor was obtained from a boy aged 2-9 years with acute lymphoblastic leukemia, due to receive a stem cell transplant. DNA for the CDR3: TGTGCCAGTAGTGTGGCGGAGGGGTTCGGGGAGACCCAGTACTTC. Translated, it gives CASSVAEGFGETQYF.